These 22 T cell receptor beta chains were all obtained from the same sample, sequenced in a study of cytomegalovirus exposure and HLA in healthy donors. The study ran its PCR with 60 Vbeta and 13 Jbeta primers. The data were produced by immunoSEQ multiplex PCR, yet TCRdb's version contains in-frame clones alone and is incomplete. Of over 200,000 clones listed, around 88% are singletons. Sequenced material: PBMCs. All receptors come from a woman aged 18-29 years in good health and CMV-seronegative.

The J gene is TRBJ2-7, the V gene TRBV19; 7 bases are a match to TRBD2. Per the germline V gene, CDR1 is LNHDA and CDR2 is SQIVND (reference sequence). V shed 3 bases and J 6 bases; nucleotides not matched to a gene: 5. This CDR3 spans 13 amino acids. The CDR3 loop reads CASSMRREGEQYF. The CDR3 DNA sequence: TGTGCCAGTAGTATGAGGAGGGAGGGCGAGCAGTACTTC.

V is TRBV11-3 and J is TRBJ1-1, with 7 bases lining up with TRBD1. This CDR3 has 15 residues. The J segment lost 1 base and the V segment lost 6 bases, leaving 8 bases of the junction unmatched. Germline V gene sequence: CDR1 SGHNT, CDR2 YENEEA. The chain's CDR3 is CASRDRDRENTEAFF. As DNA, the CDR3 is TGTGCCAGCAGGGATCGGGACAGAGAGAACACTGAAGCTTTCTTT.

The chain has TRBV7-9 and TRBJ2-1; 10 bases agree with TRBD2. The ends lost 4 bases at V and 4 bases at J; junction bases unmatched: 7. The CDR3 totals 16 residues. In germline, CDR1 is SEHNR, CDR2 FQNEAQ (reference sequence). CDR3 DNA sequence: TGTGCCAGCAGCTCTACGACTAGCGGGTCTTACAATGAGCAGTTCTTC. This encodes CASSSTTSGSYNEQFF.

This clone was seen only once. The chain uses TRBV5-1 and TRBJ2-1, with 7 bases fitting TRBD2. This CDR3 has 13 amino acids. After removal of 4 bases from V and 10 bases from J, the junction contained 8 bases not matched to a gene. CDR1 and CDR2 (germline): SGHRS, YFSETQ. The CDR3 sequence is CASSLWEGNEQFF. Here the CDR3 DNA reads TGCGCCAGCAGCCTCTGGGAGGGCAACGAGCAGTTCTTC.

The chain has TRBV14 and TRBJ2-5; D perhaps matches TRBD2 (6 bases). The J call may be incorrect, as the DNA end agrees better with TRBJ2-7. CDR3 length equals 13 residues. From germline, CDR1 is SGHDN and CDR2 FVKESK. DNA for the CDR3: TGTGCCAGCAGCCAGGCGGGAAAATACGAGCAGTACTTC. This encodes CASSQAGKYEQYF.

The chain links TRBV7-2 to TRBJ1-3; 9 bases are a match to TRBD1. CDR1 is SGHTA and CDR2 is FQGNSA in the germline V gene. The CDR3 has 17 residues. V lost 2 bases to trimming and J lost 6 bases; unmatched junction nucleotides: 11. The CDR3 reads CASSLYGDRVPENTIYF. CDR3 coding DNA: TGTGCCAGCAGCTTATACGGGGACAGGGTCCCCGAAAACACCATATATTTT.

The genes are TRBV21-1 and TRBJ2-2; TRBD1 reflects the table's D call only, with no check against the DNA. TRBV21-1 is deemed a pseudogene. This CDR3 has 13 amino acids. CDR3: CASCRGPTGELFF. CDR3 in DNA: TGTGCCAGTTGCAGGGGTCCCACCGGGGAGCTGTTTTTT.

CDR3 sequence reads: CASSSGQGEDGYTF. In DNA, the CDR3 is TGCGCCAGCAGCTCGGGACAGGGGGAGGATGGCTACACCTTC. The chain uses TRBV5-1 and TRBJ1-2; TRBD1 agrees at 11 bases. Germline V gene lookup returns CDR1 SGHRS and CDR2 YFSETQ. Trimming at V came to 3 bases and at J to 6 bases, leaving 4 bases not matched to a gene. The CDR3 sequence is 14 residues long. Drawing the rest from reference TRBV5-1 and TRBJ1-2, the complete variable domain is KAGVTQTPRYLIKTRGQQVTLSCSPISGHRSVSWYQQTPGQGLQFLFEYFSETQRNKGNFPGRFSGRQFSNSRSEMNVSTLELGDSALYLCASSSGQGEDGYTFGSGTRLTVV.

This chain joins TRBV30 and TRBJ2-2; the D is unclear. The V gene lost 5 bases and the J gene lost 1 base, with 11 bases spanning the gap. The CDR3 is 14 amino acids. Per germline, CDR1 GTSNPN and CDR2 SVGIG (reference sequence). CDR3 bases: TGTGCCTGGCATACGGGTCTGAACACCGGGGAGCTGTTTTTT. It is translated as CAWHTGLNTGELFF.

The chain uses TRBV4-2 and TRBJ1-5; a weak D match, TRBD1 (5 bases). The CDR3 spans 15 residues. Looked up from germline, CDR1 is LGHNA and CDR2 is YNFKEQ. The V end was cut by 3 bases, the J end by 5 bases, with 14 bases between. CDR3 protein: CASSQGRQADQPQHF. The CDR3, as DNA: TGTGCCAGCAGCCAGGGGCGGCAGGCCGATCAGCCCCAGCATTTT.

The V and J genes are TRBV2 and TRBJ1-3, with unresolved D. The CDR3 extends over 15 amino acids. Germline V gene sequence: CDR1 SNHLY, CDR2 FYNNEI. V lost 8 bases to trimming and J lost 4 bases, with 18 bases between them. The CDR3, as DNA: TGTGCCAGCCCAATTGTTGAGGGTTTAGGAAACACCATATATTTT. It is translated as CASPIVEGLGNTIYF.

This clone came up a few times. The CDR3 sequence is CASSRGLAAASYEQYF. The CDR3, as DNA: TGTGCCAGCAGCCGAGGACTAGCGGCCGCCTCCTACGAGCAGTACTTC. V gene TRBV4-2 combines with J gene TRBJ2-7, with 10 positions matching TRBD2. CDR3 length equals 16 residues. The J segment lost 0 bases and the V segment lost 4 bases, leaving 6 bases of the junction unmatched. Germline lookup yields CDR1 LGHNA and CDR2 YNFKEQ.

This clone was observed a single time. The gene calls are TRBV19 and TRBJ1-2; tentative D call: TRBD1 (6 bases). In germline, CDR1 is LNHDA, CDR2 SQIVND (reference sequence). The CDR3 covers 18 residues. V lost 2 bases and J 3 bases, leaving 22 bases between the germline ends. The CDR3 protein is CASSIRGGYSGNDYGYTF. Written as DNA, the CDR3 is TGTGCCAGTAGTATAAGGGGGGGATACTCAGGGAATGACTATGGCTACACCTTC.

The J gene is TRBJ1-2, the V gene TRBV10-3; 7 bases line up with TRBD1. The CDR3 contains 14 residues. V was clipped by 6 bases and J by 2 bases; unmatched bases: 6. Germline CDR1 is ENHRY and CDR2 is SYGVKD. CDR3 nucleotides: TGTGCCATCAGGGCGACAGGGAAAAACTATGGCTACACCTTC. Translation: CAIRATGKNYGYTF.

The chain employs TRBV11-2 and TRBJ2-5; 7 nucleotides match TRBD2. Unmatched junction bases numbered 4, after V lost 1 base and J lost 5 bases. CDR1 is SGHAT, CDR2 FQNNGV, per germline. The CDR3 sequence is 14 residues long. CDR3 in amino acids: CASSLGAGVETQYF. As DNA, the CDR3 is TGTGCCAGCAGCTTAGGGGCGGGGGTGGAGACCCAGTACTTC.

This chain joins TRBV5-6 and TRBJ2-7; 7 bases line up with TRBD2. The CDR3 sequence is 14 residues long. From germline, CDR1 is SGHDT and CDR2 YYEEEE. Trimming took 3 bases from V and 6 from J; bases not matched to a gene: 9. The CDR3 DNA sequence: TGTGCCAGCAGCTCAGCCGGGACTAAAGGCGAGCAGTACTTC. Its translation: CASSSAGTKGEQYF.

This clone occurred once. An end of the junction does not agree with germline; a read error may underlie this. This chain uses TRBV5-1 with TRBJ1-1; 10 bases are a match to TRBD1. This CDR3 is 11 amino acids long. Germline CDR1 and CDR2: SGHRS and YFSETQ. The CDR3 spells CASSAGQGEIF. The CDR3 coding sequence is TGCGCCAGCAGCGCAGGACAGGGGGAAATCTTT.

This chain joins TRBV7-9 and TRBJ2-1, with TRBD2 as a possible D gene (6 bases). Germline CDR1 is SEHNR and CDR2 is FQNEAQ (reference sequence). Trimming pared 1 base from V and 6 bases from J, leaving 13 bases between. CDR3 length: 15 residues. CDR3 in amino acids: CASSLVSRGTNEQFF. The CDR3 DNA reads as TGTGCCAGCAGCTTAGTGTCCCGCGGGACCAATGAGCAGTTCTTC. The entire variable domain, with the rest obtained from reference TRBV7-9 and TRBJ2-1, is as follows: DTGVSQNPRHKITKRGQNVTFRCDPISEHNRLYWYRQTLGQGPEFLTYFQNEAQLEKSRLLSDRFSAERPKGSFSTLEIQRTEQGDSAMYLCASSLVSRGTNEQFFGPGTRLTVL.

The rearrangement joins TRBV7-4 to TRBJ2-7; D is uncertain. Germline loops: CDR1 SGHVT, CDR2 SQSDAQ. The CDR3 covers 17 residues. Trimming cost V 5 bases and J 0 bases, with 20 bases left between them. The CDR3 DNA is TGTGCCAGCAGCCCCGATCATTTGAAACTATCCTCCTACGAGCAGTACTTC. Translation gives CASSPDHLKLSSYEQYF.

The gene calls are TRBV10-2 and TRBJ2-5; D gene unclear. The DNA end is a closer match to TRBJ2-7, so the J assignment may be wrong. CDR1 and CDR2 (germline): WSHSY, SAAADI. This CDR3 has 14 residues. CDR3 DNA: TGCGCCACCAGAGCTAGGCAGCTAAGCTACGAGCAGTACTTC. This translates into CATRARQLSYEQYF.

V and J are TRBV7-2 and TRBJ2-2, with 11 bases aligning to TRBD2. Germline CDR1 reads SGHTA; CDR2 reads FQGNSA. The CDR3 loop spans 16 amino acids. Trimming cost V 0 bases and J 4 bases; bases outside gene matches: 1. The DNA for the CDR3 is TGTGCCAGCAGCTTAGCGACTAGCGGGGTCACCGGGGAGCTGTTTTTT. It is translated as CASSLATSGVTGELFF.

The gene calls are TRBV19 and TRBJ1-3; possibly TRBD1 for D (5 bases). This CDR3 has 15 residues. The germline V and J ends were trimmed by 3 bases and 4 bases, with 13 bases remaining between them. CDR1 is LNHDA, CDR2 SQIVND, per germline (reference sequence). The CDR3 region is CASSIDWGAGNTIYF. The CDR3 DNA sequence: TGTGCCAGTAGTATCGATTGGGGCGCGGGAAACACCATATATTTT.